This TCR beta chain stems from a study of blood T cell repertoires in COVID-19. Overall study context: There were acute and convalescent COVID-19 samples, and they came from the United States, Italy and Spain. Sample material is recorded as cDNA or gDNA derived from T cells, B-cell-depleted T cells, or PBMCs.

This clone showed up just a few times. As originally analysed: For nucleated cells, counts were estimated from reference gene primer amplification. The method was immunoSEQ multiplex PCR; TCRdb's version includes in-frame clones alone and lacks a portion of them. D and trimming come from the DNA, and the V and J calls and clone size come from that table. The table shows roughly 30,000 clones, with 84% occurring only once. V shed 3 bases and J 1 base; nucleotides not matched to a gene: 3. Germline V gene lookup returns CDR1 SGHNT and CDR2 YYREEE (reference sequence). The CDR3 has 16 residues. Sequencing input: peripheral blood. This receptor was obtained from a man older than 75 with active COVID-19. This chain uses TRBV5-4 with TRBJ2-3; 12 nucleotides line up with TRBD2. The DNA for the CDR3 is TGTGCCAGCAGCTACCGACTAGCGGGGGGCACAGATACGCAGTATTTT. Translating it yields CASSYRLAGGTDTQYF.